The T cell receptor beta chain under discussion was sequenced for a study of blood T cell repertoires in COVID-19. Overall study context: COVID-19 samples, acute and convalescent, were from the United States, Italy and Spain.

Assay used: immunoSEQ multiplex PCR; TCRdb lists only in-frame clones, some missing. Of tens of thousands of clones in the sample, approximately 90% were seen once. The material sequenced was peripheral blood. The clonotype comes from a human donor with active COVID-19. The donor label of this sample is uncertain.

CDR3: CASSETGGLNTEAFF. As DNA, the CDR3 is TGTGCCAGCAGCGAAACAGGGGGGCTGAACACTGAAGCTTTCTTT. The rearrangement joins TRBV5-6 to TRBJ1-1; 8 positions match TRBD1. Germline V gives CDR1 SGHDT, CDR2 YYEEEE. The CDR3 loop spans 15 amino acids. V trimming: 4 bases; J trimming: 0 bases; junction bases outside the gene matches: 5.